The 11 T cell receptor beta chains reported below all come from one sample, sequenced in a study of shared clonotypes between healthy human individuals (dated by TCRdb to the early 2020s). The library was made by the immunoSEQ multiplex PCR assay. What TCRdb holds here is the immuneACCESS table cut down to in-frame rearrangements. Part of the clones is not present; checked against another copy, under half of the missing clones reflect an unresolved V gene, and the others are unexplained. The sample profile shows about 2 million clones; 90% to 95% of them were found once. The top ten hold 0.1% to 0.15% of the sample. Sequencing was done on a sample of naive CD4+ T cells sorted from blood. What the cell subset or site label conveys for this sample: CD45RA+ positively selected. Every receptor here comes from a man in his late teens or twenties in good health.

A word on this clone: This specimen includes other DNA sequences encoding the same CDR3. The chain is built from TRBV5-1 and TRBJ1-4; TRBD1 agrees at 9 bases. Germline CDR1 SGHRS, CDR2 YFSETQ. The CDR3 length is 15 residues. Trimming removed 0 bases from V and 6 bases from J; junction bases left unmatched: 3. This CDR3 is CASSLEGTGYEKLFF. DNA for the CDR3: TGCGCCAGCAGCTTGGAGGGGACAGGGTATGAAAAACTGTTTTTT.

J is TRBJ2-7 and V is TRBV5-1; no clear D. The ends were cut back, 4 bases at V and 6 bases at J, with 8 bases in the middle. Germline CDR1 reads SGHRS; CDR2 reads YFSETQ. CDR3 length: 11 residues. CDR3 amino acids: CASSANFEQYF. In DNA, the CDR3 is TGCGCCAGCAGCGCTAATTTCGAGCAGTACTTC.

This clone was counted a single time. A read error likely explains this, since a far larger clone differs by one base. This chain uses TRBV11-1 with TRBJ1-1; D ambiguous. The CDR3 runs to 13 residues. The germline CDR1 and CDR2 sequences are SGHAT and FQDESV (reference sequence). The CDR3 DNA sequence: TGTGTCAGCAGCTTCGGGCCGTTCACTGAAGCTTTCTTT. Translation gives CVSSFGPFTEAFF.

This chain uses TRBV11-2 with TRBJ1-6; D unresolved. The CDR3 loop spans 16 amino acids. Deletions cut 2 bases from V and 4 bases from J, with 12 bases between. Germline V gene data show CDR1 as SGHAT and CDR2 as FQNNGV. The CDR3 is CASSLSGSLYNSPLHF. DNA for the CDR3: TGTGCCAGCAGCTTATCGGGCAGTCTGTATAATTCACCCCTCCACTTT.

V usage is TRBV18 and J usage is TRBJ2-1; 10 positions match TRBD2. The germline V gene has CDR1 KGHSH and CDR2 LQKENI. Trimming took 3 bases from V and 3 from J; bases not matched to a gene: 5. The CDR3 has 16 residues. Here the CDR3 DNA reads TGTGCCAGCTCACCTGTGACTAGCGGGTTCTACAATGAGCAGTTCTTC. Protein: CASSPVTSGFYNEQFF.

This chain uses TRBV6-1 with TRBJ2-1, with TRBD1 as a possible D gene (6 bases). This CDR3 region has 13 residues. The germline V gene encodes CDR1 MNHNS and CDR2 SASEGT. Trimming shortened V by 8 bases and J by 7 bases, and 15 bases separated the two germline ends. This CDR3 reads CASRWAGANEQFF. CDR3 DNA sequence: TGTGCCAGCCGATGGGCAGGGGCGAATGAGCAGTTCTTC.

With respect to this clone: In the same sample, other DNA sequences code for this CDR3. This rearrangement joins TRBV7-2 to TRBJ2-7; D not certain. Trimming left V 5 bases short and J 0 bases short, with 5 bases between. There are 12 residues in the CDR3. Germline-derived CDR1 and CDR2 are SGHTA and FQGNSA. CDR3 protein: CASSLNSYEQYF. CDR3 sequence (DNA): TGTGCCAGCAGCCTGAACTCCTACGAGCAGTACTTC. Full variable domain (outside the CDR3, taken from reference TRBV7-2 and TRBJ2-7): GAGVSQSPSNKVTEKGKDVELRCDPISGHTALYWYRQSLGQGLEFLIYFQGNSAPDKSGLPSDRFSAERTGGSVSTLTIQRTQQEDSAVYLCASSLNSYEQYFGPGTRLTVT.

The chain has TRBV19 and TRBJ1-6; D is possibly TRBD1 (6 bases). The CDR3 consists of 15 residues. Germline-derived CDR1 and CDR2 are LNHDA and SQIVND (reference sequence). V gave up 7 bases and J gave up 6 bases, with 16 bases separating them. In nucleotides, the CDR3 is TGTGCCAGTACCTGGGACATTCCGGGTAATTCACCCCTCCACTTT. Translation gives CASTWDIPGNSPLHF.

The genes are TRBV18 and TRBJ1-2; D is unresolved. Trimming cost V 2 bases and J 4 bases, with 14 bases left between them. CDR3 length: 15 amino acids. Germline V gene data show CDR1 as KGHSH and CDR2 as LQKENI. The CDR3 coding sequence is TGTGCCAGCTCACCAATAGCCCCGTCGGGCTATGGCTACACCTTC. Its protein product is CASSPIAPSGYGYTF.

In its sample, this clone was seen once. This rearrangement joins TRBV12-5 to TRBJ1-2; D gene unclear. Germline CDR1 LGHNT, CDR2 FRNRAP. V was pared by 5 bases and J by 5 bases, with 12 bases between. The CDR3 covers 13 residues. This chain's CDR3 is CASGPGHPYGYTF. For the CDR3, the DNA is TGTGCTAGTGGTCCTGGGCACCCGTATGGCTACACCTTC.

The chain has TRBV27 and TRBJ1-1; D uncertain. Trimming left V 5 bases short and J 4 bases short, with 11 bases between. The CDR3 consists of 13 residues. CDR1 is MNHEY, CDR2 SMNVEV, per germline (reference sequence). DNA for the CDR3: TGTGCCAGCAGTCCCCTGTGGGGCACTGAAGCTTTCTTT. It is translated as CASSPLWGTEAFF.